This T cell receptor (beta chain) was obtained from a study of shared clonotypes between healthy human individuals. How the authors handled the data: Junction-only immunoSEQ sequences carried no quality scores, so filtering differed. Here immunoSEQ multiplex PCR was the method, and the copy in TCRdb shows in-frame clones only, minus some. V and J calls plus clone size are reproduced from that table; the DNA served to infer D and trimming. Of about 2.3 million clones listed, over 85% are singletons. Germline CDR1 and CDR2: LNHDA and SQIVND (reference sequence). Trimming removed 6 bases at V and 7 bases at J, with 15 bases between. The length of the CDR3 is 14 residues. As regards this clone: No antigen is known for it.

Study-level results: Represented genetic and exposure-history diversity was restricted by having few donors.

Sequenced input: naive CD4+ T cells from PBMCs. This sample's subset: CD45RA+ positively selected. The gene calls are TRBV19 and TRBJ1-4; no firm D call. The receptor was derived from a man aged 18 to 29 in good health. Some clones in this sample may be carry-over from other donors' samples. CDR3 in DNA: TGTGCCAGTAGGGACGCGGGCGGTGGTGAAAAACTGTTTTTT. Translating it yields CASRDAGGGEKLFF.